These 14 T cell receptor beta chains share one sample of origin, sequenced in a study of cytomegalovirus exposure and HLA in healthy donors. A multiplex PCR was run with 60 Vbeta primers and 13 Jbeta primers. Method: immunoSEQ multiplex PCR; TCRdb's copy keeps in-frame clones and lacks some. The sample contains roughly 110,000 clones, 60% to 75% of which appear only once. Material: PBMCs. These receptors were obtained from a male donor in good health and CMV-seropositive.

The chain joins TRBV4-3 to TRBJ2-5, with D perhaps TRBD2 (6 bases). The germline CDR1 and CDR2 sequences are LGHNA and YSLEER. This CDR3 is built from 15 residues. Trimming removed 1 base from V and 2 bases from J, with 11 bases in between. The CDR3 DNA reads TGCGCCAGCAGCCAAGTCGGAGGGGCGCAAGAGACCCAGTACTTC. This sequence encodes CASSQVGGAQETQYF.

The rearrangement joins TRBV5-4 to TRBJ2-5, with 10 positions matching TRBD1. CDR1 and CDR2 from the germline V gene are SGHNT and YYREEE (reference sequence). The CDR3 is 16 residues long. V trimming: 3 bases; J trimming: 4 bases; junction bases outside the gene matches: 9. The CDR3 nucleotides are TGTGCCAGCAGCTCCGGGACAGGGGCCCCAGGAGAGACCCAGTACTTC. Translation: CASSSGTGAPGETQYF. Full variable domain (missing parts from reference TRBV5-4 and TRBJ2-5): ETGVTQSPTHLIKTRGQQVTLRCSSQSGHNTVSWYQQALGQGPQFIFQYYREEENGRGNFPPRFSGLQFPNYSSELNVNALELDDSALYLCASSSGTGAPGETQYFGPGTRLLVL.

V is TRBV5-1 and J is TRBJ2-3, with 7 bases identical to TRBD2. The CDR3 extends over 14 amino acids. Germline V gives CDR1 SGHRS, CDR2 YFSETQ. V was pared by 1 base and J by 1 base, with 0 bases of the junction left unmatched. The CDR3 DNA follows: TGCGCCAGCAGCTTGACTAGCGGCACAGATACGCAGTATTTT. It translates to CASSLTSGTDTQYF.

The chain employs TRBV7-9 and TRBJ2-7, with 9 bases lining up with TRBD1. V was clipped by 5 bases and J by 6 bases; unmatched bases: 11. CDR3 length: 15 residues. From germline, CDR1 is SEHNR and CDR2 FQNEAQ (reference sequence). Here the CDR3 DNA reads TGTGCCAGCAGCCTCCCCGGGACAGGGTTAACCGAGCAGTACTTC. Translating gives CASSLPGTGLTEQYF.

This chain uses TRBV19 with TRBJ1-5; D might be TRBD1 (5 bases). This CDR3 has 16 amino acids. Germline V gene lookup returns CDR1 LNHDA and CDR2 SQIVND (reference sequence). Trimming cost V 6 bases and J 0 bases, with 15 bases left between them. In nucleotides, the CDR3 is TGTGCCAGTAGGTGGGGTGGGGGACTTAGCAATCAGCCCCAGCATTTT. Protein sequence: CASRWGGGLSNQPQHF.

This clone was found once. The chain joins TRBV27 to TRBJ2-7; tentatively, D is TRBD1 (6 bases). CDR1 is MNHEY, CDR2 SMNVEV, per germline (reference sequence). The V gene lost 2 bases and the J gene lost 0 bases, with 11 bases spanning the gap. The CDR3 contains 15 residues. The CDR3 spells CASSLVGHRSYEQYF. For the CDR3, the DNA is TGTGCCAGCAGTTTAGTGGGACACCGCTCCTACGAGCAGTACTTC.

This clone was observed a handful of times. The chain couples TRBV6-4 to TRBJ2-5, with 10 bases fitting TRBD2. CDR3 length equals 15 residues. V was clipped by 8 bases and J by 4 bases; unmatched bases: 10. Germline V lookup: CDR1 MRHNA, CDR2 SNTAGT. CDR3 region: CASSPSGSLTETQYF. In DNA, the CDR3 is TGTGCCAGCTCACCTAGCGGGAGTTTAACAGAGACCCAGTACTTC.

V and J are TRBV5-1 and TRBJ2-7, with 7 bases fitting TRBD1. Trimming cost V 1 base and J 0 bases; bases outside gene matches: 4. Germline assignment: CDR1 SGHRS and CDR2 YFSETQ. CDR3 length: 15 amino acids. The CDR3 nucleotides read TGCGCCAGCAGCTTGCACAACAGGGGCTCCTACGAGCAGTACTTC. Translation: CASSLHNRGSYEQYF. Filled out from reference TRBV5-1 and TRBJ2-7, the complete variable domain reads KAGVTQTPRYLIKTRGQQVTLSCSPISGHRSVSWYQQTPGQGLQFLFEYFSETQRNKGNFPGRFSGRQFSNSRSEMNVSTLELGDSALYLCASSLHNRGSYEQYFGPGTRLTVT.

This chain links TRBV27 with TRBJ2-1; possible D gene TRBD2, 6 bases. Germline values: CDR1 MNHEY, CDR2 SMNVEV (reference sequence). The CDR3 has 15 residues. The V and J ends lost 3 bases and 2 bases respectively, with 11 bases between them. The CDR3 DNA sequence: TGTGCCAGCAGTTTGATAGCGGACCCCTACAATGAGCAGTTCTTC. The encoded protein is CASSLIADPYNEQFF.

This rearrangement joins TRBV30 to TRBJ2-2; 7 nucleotides agree with TRBD1. Germline CDR1 reads GTSNPN; CDR2 reads SVGIG (reference sequence). The CDR3 runs 16 residues. Unmatched junction bases numbered 11, after V lost 3 bases and J lost 4 bases. The CDR3 nucleotides read TGTGCCTGGAGGAGAGGGGGCGCCGGTTTCACCGGGGAGCTGTTTTTT. This codes for CAWRRGGAGFTGELFF.

This clone was counted a few times. The chain employs TRBV29-1 and TRBJ1-1; D gene unclear. The CDR3 length is 12 residues. The germline V gene encodes CDR1 SQVTM and CDR2 ANQGSEA. Trimming left V 7 bases short and J 1 base short, with 10 bases between. Here the CDR3 DNA reads TGCAGCGCACTTCTAGAGAACACTGAAGCTTTCTTT. This translates into CSALLENTEAFF.

The V gene is TRBV7-9, the J gene TRBJ2-1; 7 bases align to TRBD2. V shed 5 bases, J shed 7 bases, and the junction held 8 bases outside the gene matches. The CDR3 extends over 14 amino acids. Germline assignment: CDR1 SEHNR and CDR2 FQNEAQ (reference sequence). The CDR3 sequence: CASSGGGSGNEQFF. CDR3 sequence (DNA): TGTGCCAGCAGCGGCGGCGGGAGTGGGAATGAGCAGTTCTTC. Based on the CDR3 plus reference TRBV7-9 and TRBJ2-1, the full variable domain is DTGVSQNPRHKITKRGQNVTFRCDPISEHNRLYWYRQTLGQGPEFLTYFQNEAQLEKSRLLSDRFSAERPKGSFSTLEIQRTEQGDSAMYLCASSGGGSGNEQFFGPGTRLTVL.

The chain links TRBV9 to TRBJ2-1; D ambiguous. Between the trimmed V and J ends, which lost 5 bases and 2 bases, there was a span of 5 bases. CDR3 length equals 12 residues. CDR1 is SGDLS and CDR2 is YYNGEE in the germline V gene. CDR3 coding DNA: TGTGCCAGCAGTAGTACCTACAATGAGCAGTTCTTC. Translation gives CASSSTYNEQFF.

The chain carries TRBV7-9 and TRBJ2-7; 10 bases map to TRBD2. Germline V CDR1 and CDR2: SEHNR, FQNEAQ (reference sequence). The CDR3 sequence is 15 residues long. V dropped 1 base and J dropped 2; count of bases not matched to a gene: 2. CDR3 DNA: TGTGCCAGCAGCTTAGGTAGCGGGGGGACCTACGAGCAGTACTTC. Protein product: CASSLGSGGTYEQYF.